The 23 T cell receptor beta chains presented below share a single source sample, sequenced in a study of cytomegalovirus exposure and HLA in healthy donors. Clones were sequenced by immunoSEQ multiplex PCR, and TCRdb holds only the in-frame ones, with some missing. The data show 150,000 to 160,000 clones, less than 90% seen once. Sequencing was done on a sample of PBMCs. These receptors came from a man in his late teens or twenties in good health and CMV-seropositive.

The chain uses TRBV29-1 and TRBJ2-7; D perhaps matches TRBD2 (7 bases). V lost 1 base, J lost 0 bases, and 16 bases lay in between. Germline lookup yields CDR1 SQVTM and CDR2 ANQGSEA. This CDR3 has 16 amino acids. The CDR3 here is CSVEGGGRFSSYEQYF. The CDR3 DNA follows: TGCAGCGTTGAAGGGGGGGGCCGATTTTCCTCCTACGAGCAGTACTTC.

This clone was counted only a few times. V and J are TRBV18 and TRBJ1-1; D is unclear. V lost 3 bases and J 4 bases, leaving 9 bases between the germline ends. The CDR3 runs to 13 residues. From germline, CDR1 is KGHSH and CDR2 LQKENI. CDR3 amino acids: CASSPLEGTEAFF. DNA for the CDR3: TGTGCCAGCTCACCCCTCGAGGGCACTGAAGCTTTCTTT. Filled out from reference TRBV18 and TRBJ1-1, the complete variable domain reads NAGVMQNPRHLVRRRGQEARLRCSPMKGHSHVYWYRQLPEEGLKFMVYLQKENIIDESGMPKERFSAEFPKEGPSILRIQQVVRGDSAAYFCASSPLEGTEAFFGQGTRLTVV.

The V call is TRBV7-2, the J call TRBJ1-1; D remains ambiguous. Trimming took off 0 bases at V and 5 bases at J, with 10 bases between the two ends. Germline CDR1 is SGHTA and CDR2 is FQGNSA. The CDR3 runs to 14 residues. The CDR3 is CASSLASVSTEAFF. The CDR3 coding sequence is TGTGCCAGCAGCTTAGCATCCGTTTCGACTGAAGCTTTCTTT. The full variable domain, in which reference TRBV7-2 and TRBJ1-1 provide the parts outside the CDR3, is GAGVSQSPSNKVTEKGKDVELRCDPISGHTALYWYRQSLGQGLEFLIYFQGNSAPDKSGLPSDRFSAERTGGSVSTLTIQRTQQEDSAVYLCASSLASVSTEAFFGQGTRLTVV.

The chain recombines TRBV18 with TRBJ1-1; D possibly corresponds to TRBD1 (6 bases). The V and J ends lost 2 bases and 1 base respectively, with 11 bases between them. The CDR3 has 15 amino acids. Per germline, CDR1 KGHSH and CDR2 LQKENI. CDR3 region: CASSPGGAGNTEAFF. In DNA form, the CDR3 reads TGTGCCAGCTCACCAGGGGGCGCCGGGAACACTGAAGCTTTCTTT.

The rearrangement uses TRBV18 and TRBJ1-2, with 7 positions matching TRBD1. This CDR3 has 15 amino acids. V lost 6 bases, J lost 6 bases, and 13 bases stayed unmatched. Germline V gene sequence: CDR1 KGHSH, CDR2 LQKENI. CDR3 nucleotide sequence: TGTGCCAGCTCGACTCGACAGGGTGACATAAATGGCTACACCTTC. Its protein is CASSTRQGDINGYTF. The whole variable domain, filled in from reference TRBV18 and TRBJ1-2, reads NAGVMQNPRHLVRRRGQEARLRCSPMKGHSHVYWYRQLPEEGLKFMVYLQKENIIDESGMPKERFSAEFPKEGPSILRIQQVVRGDSAAYFCASSTRQGDINGYTFGSGTRLTVV.

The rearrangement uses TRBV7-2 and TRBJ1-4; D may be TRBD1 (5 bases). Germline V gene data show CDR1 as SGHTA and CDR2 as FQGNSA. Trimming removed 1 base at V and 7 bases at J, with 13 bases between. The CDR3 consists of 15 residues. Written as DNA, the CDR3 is TGTGCCAGCAGCTTAGAAGGCAGGGTCCTTGAAAAACTGTTTTTT. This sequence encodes CASSLEGRVLEKLFF.

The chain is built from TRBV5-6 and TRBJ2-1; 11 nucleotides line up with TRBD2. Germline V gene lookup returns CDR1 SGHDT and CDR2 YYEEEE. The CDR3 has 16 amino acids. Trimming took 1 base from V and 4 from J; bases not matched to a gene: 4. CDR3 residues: CASSLSLAGGYNEQFF. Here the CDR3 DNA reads TGTGCCAGCAGCTTGTCGCTAGCGGGAGGATACAATGAGCAGTTCTTC. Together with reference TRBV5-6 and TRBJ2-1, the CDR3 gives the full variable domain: DAGVTQSPTHLIKTRGQQVTLRCSPKSGHDTVSWYQQALGQGPQFIFQYYEEEERQRGNFPDRFSGHQFPNYSSELNVNALLLGDSALYLCASSLSLAGGYNEQFFGPGTRLTVL.

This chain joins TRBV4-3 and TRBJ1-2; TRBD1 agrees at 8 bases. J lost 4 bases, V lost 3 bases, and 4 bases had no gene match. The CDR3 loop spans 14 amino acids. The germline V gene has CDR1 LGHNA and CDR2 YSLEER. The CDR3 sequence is CASSHSGTGYGYTF. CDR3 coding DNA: TGCGCCAGCAGCCACTCTGGGACAGGCTATGGCTACACCTTC.

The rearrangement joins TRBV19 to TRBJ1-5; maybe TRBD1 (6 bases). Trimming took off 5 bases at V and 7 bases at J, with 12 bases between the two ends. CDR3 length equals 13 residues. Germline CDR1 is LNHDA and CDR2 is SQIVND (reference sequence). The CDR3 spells CASSLGGGQPQHF. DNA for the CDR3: TGTGCCAGTAGTTTGGGGGGGGGCCAGCCCCAGCATTTT.

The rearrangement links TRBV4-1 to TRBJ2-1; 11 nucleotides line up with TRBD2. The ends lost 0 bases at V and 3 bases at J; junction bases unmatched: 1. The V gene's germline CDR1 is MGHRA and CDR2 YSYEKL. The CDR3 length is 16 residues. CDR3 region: CASSQELAGVYNEQFF. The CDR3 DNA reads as TGCGCCAGCAGCCAAGAACTAGCGGGGGTCTACAATGAGCAGTTCTTC.

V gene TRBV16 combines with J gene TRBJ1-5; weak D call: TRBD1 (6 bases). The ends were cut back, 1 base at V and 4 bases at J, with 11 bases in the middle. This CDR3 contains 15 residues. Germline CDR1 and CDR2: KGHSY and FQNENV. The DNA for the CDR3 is TGTGCCAGCAGCCAATGGCCGCAGGGGAATCAGCCCCAGCATTTT. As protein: CASSQWPQGNQPQHF. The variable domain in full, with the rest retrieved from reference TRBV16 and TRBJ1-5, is GEEVAQTPKHLVRGEGQKAKLYCAPIKGHSYVFWYQQVLKNEFKFLISFQNENVFDETGMPKERFSAKCLPNSPCSLEIQATKLEDSAVYFCASSQWPQGNQPQHFGDGTRLSIL.

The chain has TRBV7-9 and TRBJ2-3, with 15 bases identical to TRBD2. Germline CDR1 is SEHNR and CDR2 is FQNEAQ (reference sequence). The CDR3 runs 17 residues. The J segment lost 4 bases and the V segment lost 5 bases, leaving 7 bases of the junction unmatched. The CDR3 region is CASSPGLAGGGPDTQYF. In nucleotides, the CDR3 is TGTGCCAGCAGCCCGGGACTAGCGGGAGGTGGCCCAGATACGCAGTATTTT.

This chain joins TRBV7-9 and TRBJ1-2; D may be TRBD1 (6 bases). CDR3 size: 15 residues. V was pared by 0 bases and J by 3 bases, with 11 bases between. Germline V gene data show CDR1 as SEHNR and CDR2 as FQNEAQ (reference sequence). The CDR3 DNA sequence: TGTGCCAGCAGCTTAGCGCGTCACAGGGACTATGGCTACACCTTC. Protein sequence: CASSLARHRDYGYTF.

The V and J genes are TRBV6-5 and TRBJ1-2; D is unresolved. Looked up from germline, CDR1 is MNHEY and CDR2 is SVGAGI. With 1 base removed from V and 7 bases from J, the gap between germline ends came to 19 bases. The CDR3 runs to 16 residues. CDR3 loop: CASSYLGRPSAGGYTF. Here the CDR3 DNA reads TGTGCCAGCAGTTACTTGGGCAGGCCGTCGGCGGGTGGCTACACCTTC.

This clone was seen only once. CDR3 nucleotides: TGTGCCAGCAGCAAAAGGGTCCCGGACAGGGGGCCGAACGAGCAGTACTTC. As protein: CASSKRVPDRGPNEQYF. V gene TRBV21-1 combines with J gene TRBJ2-7; the table's D call of TRBD1 was not tested on the DNA. TRBV21-1 is reported as a pseudogene. CDR3 size: 17 residues.

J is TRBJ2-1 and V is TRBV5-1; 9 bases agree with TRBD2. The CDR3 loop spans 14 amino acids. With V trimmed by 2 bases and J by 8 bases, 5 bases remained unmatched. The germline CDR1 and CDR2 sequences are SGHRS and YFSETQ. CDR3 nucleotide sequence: TGCGCCAGCAGCTTAGGGACTAGCATCGATGAGCAGTTCTTC. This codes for CASSLGTSIDEQFF.

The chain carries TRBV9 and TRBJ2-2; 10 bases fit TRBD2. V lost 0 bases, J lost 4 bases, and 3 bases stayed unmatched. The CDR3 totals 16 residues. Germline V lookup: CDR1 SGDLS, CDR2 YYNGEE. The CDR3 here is CASSVVASGGTGELFF. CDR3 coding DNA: TGTGCCAGCAGCGTAGTGGCTAGCGGGGGCACCGGGGAGCTGTTTTTT.

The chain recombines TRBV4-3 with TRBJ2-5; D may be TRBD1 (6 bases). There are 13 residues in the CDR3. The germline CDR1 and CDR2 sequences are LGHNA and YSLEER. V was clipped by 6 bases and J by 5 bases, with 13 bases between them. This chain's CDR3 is CASSPRGWETQYF. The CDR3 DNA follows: TGCGCCAGCAGTCCCAGGGGTTGGGAGACCCAGTACTTC.

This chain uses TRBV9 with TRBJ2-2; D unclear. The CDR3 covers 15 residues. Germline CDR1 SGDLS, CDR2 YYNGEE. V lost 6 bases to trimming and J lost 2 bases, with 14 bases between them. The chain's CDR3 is CASKVGDINTGELFF. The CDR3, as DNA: TGTGCCAGCAAAGTCGGAGATATTAACACCGGGGAGCTGTTTTTT.

Here the CDR3 DNA reads TGTGCCAGCAGTTACGGGGGACAGGGCCATAATGAAAAACTGTTTTTT. This encodes CASSYGGQGHNEKLFF. V gene TRBV6-5 combines with J gene TRBJ1-4; TRBD1 agrees at 9 bases. The CDR3 is 16 residues long. Germline V gives CDR1 MNHEY, CDR2 SVGAGI. Losses at the gene ends were 2 bases for V and 4 bases for J; bases not matched to a gene: 5.

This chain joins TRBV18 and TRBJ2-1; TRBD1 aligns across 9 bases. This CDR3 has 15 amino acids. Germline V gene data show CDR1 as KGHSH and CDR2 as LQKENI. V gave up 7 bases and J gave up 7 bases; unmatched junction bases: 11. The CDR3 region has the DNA TGTGCCAGCTTAAGGCTGGGACAGGGCTTGAATGAGCAGTTCTTC. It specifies CASLRLGQGLNEQFF.

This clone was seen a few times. DNA of the CDR3: TGTGCCAGCAGCCCACTAGCGGATCTGACAGATACGCAGTATTTT. Amino acids: CASSPLADLTDTQYF. This sequence joins TRBV6-4 and TRBJ2-3; TRBD2 aligns across 8 bases. The length of the CDR3 is 15 residues. Unmatched junction bases numbered 8, after V lost 6 bases and J lost 3 bases. CDR1 is MRHNA, CDR2 SNTAGT, per germline.

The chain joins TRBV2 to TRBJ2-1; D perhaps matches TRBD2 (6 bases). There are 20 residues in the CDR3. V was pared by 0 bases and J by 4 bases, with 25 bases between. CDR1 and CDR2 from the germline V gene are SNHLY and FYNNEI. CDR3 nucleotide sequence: TGTGCCAGCAGTGAAGCGCGGGGCCGCTCAGAAACCTCCGGGTACAATGAGCAGTTCTTC. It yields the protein CASSEARGRSETSGYNEQFF.